This T cell receptor (beta chain) emerged from a study of cytomegalovirus exposure and HLA in healthy donors. Findings and caveats of the study: A list of roughly 160 TCR beta chains associated with cytomegalovirus was given.

In its sample, this clone was seen once. The antigen remains undetermined. Clones were sequenced by immunoSEQ multiplex PCR, and TCRdb holds only the in-frame ones, with some missing. This sample has a few hundred thousand clones; roughly 89% occur once, and the top ten carry less than 0.4%. CDR1 and CDR2 (germline): MNHEY, SVGAGI. The CDR3 has 16 amino acids. V was clipped by 0 bases and J by 7 bases; unmatched bases: 8. The sequenced sample consisted of PBMCs. The origin of this receptor is a woman in her late teens or twenties in good health and CMV-seronegative. This chain links TRBV6-5 with TRBJ2-2; 7 nucleotides align to TRBD1. CDR3 in DNA: TGTGCCAGCAGTTACTCACGGGGACAGTCTTTCGGGGAGCTGTTTTTT. It encodes CASSYSRGQSFGELFF.